What follows describes a single T cell receptor (beta chain). Its specificity is not known. Both 60 Vbeta primers and 13 Jbeta primers went into the PCR. Data came from immunoSEQ multiplex PCR; TCRdb stores just in-frame clones and leaves some out. The sample holds approximately 190,000 clones, around 85% seen once. The data stem from a study of cytomegalovirus exposure and HLA in healthy donors. The CDR3 consists of 15 residues. The germline CDR1 and CDR2 sequences are MNHEY and SVGAGI. J gave up 5 bases and V 5 bases, and 10 bases lay outside the gene matches. Study-wide results and caveats: Among TCR sequences, most were rare, though some public TCRs appeared in many donors.

This clonotype was obtained from a man aged 45-65 years in good health and CMV-seronegative. The sequencing input was PBMCs. The chain recombines TRBV6-5 with TRBJ2-3; the match to TRBD2 covers 7 bases. Here the CDR3 DNA reads TGTGCCAGCAGTCTCAGCGGGATGGCAGGAGATACGCAGTATTTT. It translates to CASSLSGMAGDTQYF.